Listed below are T cell receptor beta chains from one sample, sequenced in a study of blood T cell repertoires in COVID-19. The assay was immunoSEQ multiplex PCR, and TCRdb's table has in-frame clones only and misses some. Of tens of thousands of clones listed, under 80% were seen once; the top ten hold 3% to 4.5%. The sequencing sample was made of peripheral blood. The receptors were sampled from a man between 65 and 80 years old with COVID-19, enrolled during active disease. Each CDR3 is given with its conserved first and last residue. A D gene is named only where the DNA matches it firmly. The size field is filled for only some rows; it gives once, few, many or a size class.

len,d_gene,abundance,j_gene,v_gene,CDR3nt,CDR3aa
17,TRBD2,few,TRBJ2-2,TRBV5-5,TGTGCCAGCAGCTTGGAGGAACTAGCGGGCAACACCGGGGAGCTGTTTTTT,CASSLEELAGNTGELFF
14,.,.,TRBJ2-7,TRBV3-1/TRBV3-2,TGTGCCAGCAGCCAAGGCGGGGAGGTCGGCGAGCAGTACTTC,CASSQGGEVGEQYF
15,TRBD2,.,TRBJ2-2,TRBV4-2,TGTGCCAGCAGCCGTAGCGGGAGTGGGACCGGGGAGCTGTTTTTT,CASSRSGSGTGELFF
14,.,.,TRBJ2-7,TRBV6-5,TGTGCCAGCAGGGAGATAGCGGAAACCTACGAGCAGTACTTC,CASREIAETYEQYF
14,TRBD1,.,TRBJ2-1,TRBV7-9,TGTGCCAGCAGCGGCGGACAGGGGATCAATGAGCAGTTCTTC,CASSGGQGINEQFF
13,.,few,TRBJ1-5,TRBV4-3,TGCGCCAGCAGCCAAGAGGAGGACCAGCCCCAGCATTTT,CASSQEEDQPQHF
14,TRBD1,.,TRBJ1-2,TRBV19,TGTGCCAGTAGTATGCAGCAGGGGGCCTACGGCTACACCTTC,CASSMQQGAYGYTF
14,.,.,TRBJ1-2,TRBV7-9,TGTGCCAGCAGCTTACCCGGGACTAACTATGGCTACACCTTC,CASSLPGTNYGYTF
14,.,.,TRBJ1-1,TRBV7-2,TGTGCCAGCAGCCCGGGACATTCGAACACTGAAGCTTTCTTT,CASSPGHSNTEAFF
14,TRBD1,few,TRBJ2-7,TRBV27,TGTGCCAGCACCCGGGGACAGGGCGCCTACGAGCAGTACTTC,CASTRGQGAYEQYF
13,.,few,TRBJ1-2,TRBV28,TGTGCCAGCAGGCTACAGGGTATGGATGGCTACACCTTC,CASRLQGMDGYTF
11,.,.,TRBJ1-1,TRBV20-1,TGCAGTGCTGAAGGGGGCACTGAAGCTTTCTTT,CSAEGGTEAFF
11,.,.,TRBJ2-1,TRBV20-1,TGCAGTGCTACCTTACTAGGCAGGCAGTTCTTC,CSATLLGRQFF
13,TRBD1,.,TRBJ2-7,TRBV6-5,TGTGCCAGCAGAAGGGCAGGGGGAGACGAGCAGTACTTC,CASRRAGGDEQYF
16,.,.,TRBJ2-7,TRBV28,TGTGCCAGCAGTTTAGTCCCGGGTCTGAGCTCCTACGAGCAGTACTTC,CASSLVPGLSSYEQYF
19,TRBD2,.,TRBJ2-1,TRBV15,TGTGCCACCAGCAGAGAGGCTAGCCGGAGCGGGGGGTTCTACAATGAGCAGTTCTTC,CATSREASRSGGFYNEQFF
17,.,.,TRBJ2-1,TRBV9,TGTGCCAGCAGCCCAACTGTGGCGGCCAGCTCCTACAATGAGCAGTTCTTC,CASSPTVAASSYNEQFF
15,TRBD2,.,TRBJ2-1,TRBV7-2,TGTGCCAGCAGCTTACCGGGACTAGCAAACAATGAGCAGTTCTTC,CASSLPGLANNEQFF
14,.,.,TRBJ1-4,TRBV6-5,TGTGCCAGCAGTAACTGGGCGACTAATGAAAAACTGTTTTTT,CASSNWATNEKLFF
13,.,.,TRBJ2-7,TRBV27,TGTGCCAGCAGTTTAGATCTACGCTACGAGCAGTACTTC,CASSLDLRYEQYF
14,TRBD2,once,TRBJ2-1,TRBV6-5,TGTGCCAGCAGTTATGCTAGCGGATACAATGAGCAGTTCTTC,CASSYASGYNEQFF
18,.,.,TRBJ1-3,TRBV7-6,TGTGCCAGCAGCTTAGGCTCGGCCACAGGGAACTCTGGAAACACCATATATTTT,CASSLGSATGNSGNTIYF
15,.,once,TRBJ2-4,TRBV6-1,TGTGCCAGCAGTGAATTTGGCAGGGGCAAAAACATTCAGTACTTC,CASSEFGRGKNIQYF
14,.,.,TRBJ1-1,TRBV28,TGTGCCAGCATTATTAGGAGGGCTGGGGCTGAAGCTTTCTTT,CASIIRRAGAEAFF
12,.,.,TRBJ2-3,TRBV29-1,TGCAGCGTGAGAACTGGCACAGATACGCAGTATTTT,CSVRTGTDTQYF
14,.,.,TRBJ2-7,TRBV6-5,TGTGCCAGCAGTTACTCTGGGGGCGGCTACGAGCAGTACTTC,CASSYSGGGYEQYF
12,TRBD1,.,TRBJ1-2,TRBV6-2/TRBV6-3,TGTGCCAGCAGTACAGGGGGCCATGGCTACACCTTC,CASSTGGHGYTF
14,TRBD2,.,TRBJ2-1,TRBV3-1/TRBV3-2,TGTGCCAGCAGCCAAGGACTAGCGGACAATGAGCAGTTCTTC,CASSQGLADNEQFF
17,.,.,TRBJ2-3,TRBV24-1,TGTGCCACCAGTGATCCCCATCCGGGATCGAAAGCAGATACGCAGTATTTT,CATSDPHPGSKADTQYF
16,TRBD1,once,TRBJ1-5,TRBV28,TGTGCCAGCAGTTTTTTACGGCGGGACAGGGATCAGCCCCAGCATTTT,CASSFLRRDRDQPQHF
15,.,.,TRBJ2-2,TRBV3-1/TRBV3-2,TGTGCCAGCAGCCCAGAGGGTAGCTACACCGGGGAGCTGTTTTTT,CASSPEGSYTGELFF
17,.,.,TRBJ2-7,TRBV3-1/TRBV3-2,TGTGCCAGCAGCCAAGATCTAAGGGACTTACTCTCCTACGAGCAGTACTTC,CASSQDLRDLLSYEQYF
17,.,.,TRBJ2-3,TRBV21-1,TGTGCCAGCAGCAAAGTAGGTCGACAGATTAACACAGATACGCAGTATTTT,CASSKVGRQINTDTQYF
16,.,.,TRBJ2-1,TRBV24-1,TGTGCCACCAGTGTACCCTCCGCGAGCTCCTACAATGAGCAGTTCTTC,CATSVPSASSYNEQFF
15,.,few,TRBJ2-3,TRBV2,TGTGCCAGCAGTGAGGCAGGGCCCCCAACAGATACGCAGTATTTT,CASSEAGPPTDTQYF
14,.,.,TRBJ2-1,TRBV3-1/TRBV3-2,TGTGCCAGCAGCCTCGCTAGCGCGTACAATGAGCAGTTCTTC,CASSLASAYNEQFF
16,TRBD1,.,TRBJ2-2,TRBV5-4,TGTGCCAGCAGCTTGGGTGGGACAGTACGAACCGGGGAGCTGTTTTTT,CASSLGGTVRTGELFF
13,.,.,TRBJ1-1,TRBV11-3,TGTGCCAGCAGCCACGACAGAAACACTGAAGCTTTCTTT,CASSHDRNTEAFF
15,.,.,TRBJ1-4,TRBV7-2,TGTGCCAGCAGCCCGAGCAGTGGGGGCAATGAAAAACTGTTTTTT,CASSPSSGGNEKLFF
14,.,.,TRBJ2-2,TRBV9,TGTGCCAGCATGGGGACACCCAACACCGGGGAGCTGTTTTTT,CASMGTPNTGELFF
20,TRBD1,.,TRBJ1-5,TRBV28,TGTGCCAGCCGACACTTGCGGGACAGGGCATATTTGATTAGCAATCAGCCCCAGCATTTT,CASRHLRDRAYLISNQPQHF
16,.,.,TRBJ2-5,TRBV14,TGTGCCAGCAGCCAAGGCCGGATCAGCAGGGTCGAGACCCAGTACTTC,CASSQGRISRVETQYF
15,.,.,TRBJ2-5,TRBV25-1,TGTGCCAGCAGTGCGTTTGGGCGGGCGGGAGAGACCCAGTACTTC,CASSAFGRAGETQYF
16,TRBD1,.,TRBJ1-1,TRBV28,TGTGCCAGCAGTTTAGGTAATCGACAGGGGCACACTGAAGCTTTCTTT,CASSLGNRQGHTEAFF
16,TRBD1,.,TRBJ1-4,TRBV5-1,TGCGCCAGCAGCTTGAGACAGGGGGGTACTAATGAAAAACTGTTTTTT,CASSLRQGGTNEKLFF
15,TRBD2,few,TRBJ2-1,TRBV5-1,TGCGCCAGCAGCCCGGGACTAGCTTCCTACAATGAGCAGTTCTTC,CASSPGLASYNEQFF
19,TRBD1,.,TRBJ1-6,TRBV7-9,TGTGCCAGCAGCCCGCCGGGACAGAAAGCTAGCTCCTATAATTCACCCCTCCACTTT,CASSPPGQKASSYNSPLHF
14,TRBD1,.,TRBJ1-2,TRBV28,TGTGCCAGCAGTCAAGCGACAGGGTCTTATGGCTACACCTTC,CASSQATGSYGYTF
13,.,.,TRBJ1-1,TRBV19,TGTGCCAGTAGTACTAAGGGAGGGAGTGAAGCTTTCTTT,CASSTKGGSEAFF
14,TRBD2,.,TRBJ2-1,TRBV6-4,TGTGCCAGCAGTAGGTCGGGACTATACAATGAGCAGTTCTTC,CASSRSGLYNEQFF
15,.,.,TRBJ1-1,TRBV10-2,TGCGCCAGCAGTGAGCCGACAGCGGGAAACACTGAAGCTTTCTTT,CASSEPTAGNTEAFF
15,TRBD2,.,TRBJ2-3,TRBV13,TGTGCCAGCAGCTTAGAGGGCGGGGGACTAGCGGGGCGGTATTTT,CASSLEGGGLAGRYF
15,TRBD1,few,TRBJ2-2,TRBV5-1,TGCGCCAGCAGTCGACAGGGGGATCTCACCGGGGAGCTGTTTTTT,CASSRQGDLTGELFF
15,TRBD2,once,TRBJ2-5,TRBV4-2,TGTGCCAGCAGCCCCGGAGGAGGGAGGGGAGAGACCCAGTACTTC,CASSPGGGRGETQYF